These 30 T cell receptor beta chains originate from one sample sequenced in a study of blood T cell repertoires in COVID-19. Repertoires were generated with immunoSEQ multiplex PCR, while TCRdb's copy carries only in-frame clones and drops some. This sample has under 250,000 clones, with around 88% found just once. The sequenced sample was peripheral blood. Every receptor here comes from a woman older than 75 with COVID-19, enrolled during active disease.

V and J are TRBV5-1 and TRBJ2-1; 15 positions agree with TRBD2. V gave up 2 bases and J gave up 10 bases; unmatched junction bases: 4. This CDR3 region has 15 residues. Germline lookup yields CDR1 SGHRS and CDR2 YFSETQ. CDR3 DNA: TGCGCCAGCAGCTTTGGGACTAGCGGGGGGCCAGAGCAGTTCTTC. Translated: CASSFGTSGGPEQFF.

The CDR3 bases are TGTGCCAGCACCGGGACAGGCCCCTACGAGCAGTACTTC. It is translated as CASTGTGPYEQYF. The genes are TRBV28 and TRBJ2-7; 8 bases are a match to TRBD1. The CDR3 consists of 13 residues. Germline lookup yields CDR1 MDHEN and CDR2 SYDVKM. V lost 7 bases, J lost 2 bases, and 4 bases stayed unmatched.

Regarding this clone: Other DNA sequences in this specimen translate into the identical CDR3. This chain connects TRBV5-6 to TRBJ1-2, with 9 bases lining up with TRBD1. The germline V gene has CDR1 SGHDT and CDR2 YYEEEE. This CDR3 has 14 residues. With 4 bases clipped from V and 4 bases from J, the junction kept 5 bases outside the gene matches. CDR3 loop: CASSPGQGGYGYTF. The CDR3 nucleotides read TGTGCCAGCAGCCCGGGACAGGGAGGCTATGGCTACACCTTC.

The V and J genes are TRBV7-2 and TRBJ1-6, with 8 nucleotides matching TRBD1. V was pared by 3 bases and J by 12 bases, with 13 bases of the junction left unmatched. The CDR3 is 16 residues long. The germline V gene has CDR1 SGHTA and CDR2 FQGNSA. Here the CDR3 reads CASSLATGVGGVPLHF. In DNA form, the CDR3 reads TGTGCCAGCAGCTTGGCGACAGGGGTAGGCGGGGTACCCCTCCACTTT. The complete variable domain, with remaining parts taken from reference TRBV7-2 and TRBJ1-6, reads GAGVSQSPSNKVTEKGKDVELRCDPISGHTALYWYRQSLGQGLEFLIYFQGNSAPDKSGLPSDRFSAERTGGSVSTLTIQRTQQEDSAVYLCASSLATGVGGVPLHFGNGTRLTVT.

V is TRBV2 and J is TRBJ1-3; D remains ambiguous. The germline V gene has CDR1 SNHLY and CDR2 FYNNEI. Trimming cost V 0 bases and J 0 bases, with 3 bases left between them. CDR3 length: 14 residues. The CDR3 region is CASSEAYSGNTIYF. CDR3 bases: TGTGCCAGCAGTGAAGCGTACTCTGGAAACACCATATATTTT.

CDR3 amino acids: CASSQDGTTVKANYGYTF. In nucleotides, the CDR3 is TGTGCCAGCAGCCAGGATGGCACGACAGTCAAGGCTAACTATGGCTACACCTTC. J is TRBJ1-2 and V is TRBV7-6, with D possibly matching TRBD1 (5 bases). Germline CDR1 SGHVS, CDR2 FNYEAQ. Between the trimmed V and J ends, which lost 5 bases and 0 bases, there was a span of 22 bases. The CDR3 is made up of 18 amino acids.

CDR3 DNA: TGCGCCAGCAGCTCGGGCGGAGGGGCCAGAAACTCACCCCTCCACTTT. Its translation is CASSSGGGARNSPLHF. The J gene is TRBJ1-6, the V gene TRBV5-1, with D maybe TRBD1 (5 bases). The CDR3 loop spans 16 amino acids. Germline CDR1 SGHRS, CDR2 YFSETQ. Trimming pared 3 bases from V and 10 bases from J, leaving 20 bases between.

V is TRBV7-9 and J is TRBJ1-2; 7 bases align to TRBD1. The CDR3 sequence is 14 residues long. CDR1 and CDR2 (germline): SEHNR, FQNEAQ (reference sequence). Trimming took 5 bases from V and 1 from J; bases not matched to a gene: 4. The CDR3 DNA reads TGTGCCAGCAGCCGGACAGGAGATAACTATGGCTACACCTTC. Its protein is CASSRTGDNYGYTF.

The CDR3 sequence: CASSVGASGGITDTQYF. CDR3 DNA: TGTGCCAGCAGCGTAGGGGCTAGCGGGGGGATAACAGATACGCAGTATTTT. This rearrangement joins TRBV9 to TRBJ2-3, with 11 bases matching TRBD2. With V trimmed by 0 bases and J by 3 bases, 6 bases remained unmatched. This CDR3 has 17 amino acids. The V gene's germline CDR1 is SGDLS and CDR2 YYNGEE. Combining the CDR3 with reference TRBV9 and TRBJ2-3 gives the whole variable domain DSGVTQTPKHLITATGQRVTLRCSPRSGDLSVYWYQQSLDQGLQFLIQYYNGEERAKGNILERFSAQQFPDLHSELNLSSLELGDSALYFCASSVGASGGITDTQYFGPGTRLTVL.

This clone was seen more than once but under ten times. V usage is TRBV4-1 and J usage is TRBJ1-3, with TRBD1 as a possible D gene (5 bases). The CDR3 length is 15 residues. CDR1 and CDR2 from the germline V gene are MGHRA and YSYEKL. V lost 4 bases, J lost 4 bases, and 14 bases lay in between. The CDR3 sequence is CASSPLGLPGNTIYF. The CDR3, as DNA: TGCGCCAGCAGCCCTCTGGGACTCCCGGGAAACACCATATATTTT.

The chain is built from TRBV18 and TRBJ2-3, with D unresolved. The germline gives CDR1 KGHSH, CDR2 LQKENI. The CDR3 covers 13 residues. V was trimmed by 3 bases and J by 2 bases, leaving 6 bases between them. The CDR3 loop is CASSPPLTDTQYF. As DNA, the CDR3 is TGTGCCAGCTCACCCCCTCTCACAGATACGCAGTATTTT.

The chain uses TRBV12-3 or TRBV12-4 and TRBJ1-2, with unresolved D. The CDR3 spans 12 residues. The V end was cut by 3 bases, the J end by 7 bases, with 9 bases between. CDR3 loop: CASSFWRGGYTF. The CDR3 nucleotides are TGTGCCAGCAGTTTTTGGCGGGGTGGCTACACCTTC.

The V and J genes are TRBV4-1 and TRBJ2-1; 14 bases agree with TRBD2. The CDR3 is made up of 15 amino acids. Germline V CDR1 and CDR2: MGHRA, YSYEKL. V gave up 4 bases and J gave up 9 bases; unmatched junction bases: 5. CDR3 region: CASSPTSGGAGEQFF. DNA of the CDR3: TGCGCCAGCAGCCCGACTAGCGGGGGGGCAGGTGAGCAGTTCTTC.

V usage is TRBV24-1 and J usage is TRBJ2-1; TRBD1 matches at 10 bases. Germline trimming cut 4 bases from V and 6 bases from J; bases unmatched to any gene: 5. Germline values: CDR1 KGHDR, CDR2 SFDVKD. The CDR3 totals 15 residues. CDR3 amino acids: CATSDMTGGRNEQFF. The DNA of the CDR3 is TGTGCCACCAGTGACATGACAGGGGGCCGCAATGAGCAGTTCTTC.

This chain joins TRBV2 and TRBJ2-5; 12 bases align to TRBD2. V lost 3 bases to trimming and J lost 7 bases; unmatched junction nucleotides: 9. The germline CDR1 and CDR2 sequences are SNHLY and FYNNEI. This CDR3 has 16 amino acids. In DNA, the CDR3 is TGTGCCAGCAGTGATCGAACTAGCGGGGGGACGGGGACCCAGTACTTC. Residues: CASSDRTSGGTGTQYF.

The V and J genes are TRBV2 and TRBJ1-1, with D unclear. Germline CDR1 and CDR2: SNHLY and FYNNEI. The CDR3 spans 13 residues. Trimming stripped 2 bases from V and 0 bases from J, with 4 bases between. The CDR3 sequence: CASSEQLNTEAFF. The CDR3 DNA sequence: TGTGCCAGCAGTGAACAGTTGAACACTGAAGCTTTCTTT.

The gene calls are TRBV6-5 and TRBJ1-2; D uncertain. The germline V gene has CDR1 MNHEY and CDR2 SVGAGI. V was cut by 5 bases and J by 0 bases, with 7 bases left in between. The CDR3 is 13 residues long. CDR3 sequence (DNA): TGTGCCAGCAGTAACCCAGCTAACTATGGCTACACCTTC. This codes for CASSNPANYGYTF.

The J gene is TRBJ1-1, the V gene TRBV28, with D tentatively TRBD1 (6 bases). The length of the CDR3 is 14 residues. CDR1 MDHEN and CDR2 SYDVKM come from the germline V gene. V gave up 9 bases and J gave up 0 bases, with 14 bases separating them. This CDR3 is CASTSGQLNTEAFF. The DNA for the CDR3 is TGTGCCAGTACCTCGGGACAATTGAACACTGAAGCTTTCTTT.

This clone was counted a single time. The CDR3 DNA sequence: TGTGCCACCAGCAGAGGACTAGCGGGATTCCAAGAGACCCAGTACTTC. Its translation: CATSRGLAGFQETQYF. The chain has TRBV15 and TRBJ2-5, with TRBD2 matching 11 bases. The V segment lost 1 base and the J segment 1 base; nucleotides outside the gene matches: 2. The germline V gene encodes CDR1 LNHNV and CDR2 YYDKDF (reference sequence). The CDR3 has 16 residues.

The rearrangement joins TRBV25-1 to TRBJ2-7; 7 bases are a match to TRBD1. V shed 3 bases and J 0 bases; nucleotides not matched to a gene: 5. CDR1 and CDR2 (germline): MGHDK, SYGVNS. The CDR3 is made up of 15 amino acids. The CDR3 sequence is CASSEPGQISYEQYF. CDR3 nucleotide sequence: TGTGCCAGCAGTGAGCCGGGACAGATCTCCTACGAGCAGTACTTC.

The V call is TRBV5-6, the J call TRBJ1-2, with 8 bases that match TRBD1. This CDR3 contains 17 residues. Germline V gene lookup returns CDR1 SGHDT and CDR2 YYEEEE. J lost 0 bases, V lost 1 base, and 8 bases had no gene match. CDR3 sequence: CASSLYGPQGANYGYTF. CDR3 in DNA: TGTGCCAGCAGCTTGTATGGGCCACAGGGGGCTAACTATGGCTACACCTTC.

This chain joins TRBV7-2 and TRBJ1-6; 8 bases align to TRBD1. The CDR3 runs to 17 residues. Germline assignment: CDR1 SGHTA and CDR2 FQGNSA. V shed 5 bases, J shed 6 bases, and the junction held 12 bases outside the gene matches. The DNA of the CDR3 is TGTGCCAGCAGCCCCCCGCGACAGGGGATCGGTAATTCACCCCTCCACTTT. Residues: CASSPPRQGIGNSPLHF.

The genes are TRBV6-2 or TRBV6-3 and TRBJ2-1; 8 positions match TRBD2. The V segment lost 2 bases and the J segment 7 bases; nucleotides outside the gene matches: 4. The CDR3 loop spans 14 amino acids. Germline V gives CDR1 MNHEY, CDR2 SVGEGT. CDR3 DNA: TGTGCCAGCAGTTACCTCGGGGGGGCGAATGAGCAGTTCTTC. Its translation is CASSYLGGANEQFF.

This rearrangement joins TRBV4-1 to TRBJ2-5; 11 nucleotides match TRBD1. Unmatched junction bases numbered 7, after V lost 4 bases and J lost 3 bases. Germline values: CDR1 MGHRA, CDR2 YSYEKL. There are 16 residues in the CDR3. The chain's CDR3 is CASSRVGTGGEETQYF. As DNA, the CDR3 is TGCGCCAGCAGCCGGGTCGGGACAGGGGGGGAAGAGACCCAGTACTTC.

The V and J genes are TRBV4-2 and TRBJ2-2, with TRBD2 matching over 8 bases. CDR3 size: 16 residues. With 0 bases clipped from V and 3 bases from J, the junction kept 3 bases outside the gene matches. Per germline, CDR1 LGHNA and CDR2 YNFKEQ. The CDR3: CASSQETGGDTGELFF. The CDR3 DNA follows: TGTGCCAGCAGCCAAGAGACGGGGGGGGACACCGGGGAGCTGTTTTTT.

The rearrangement links TRBV5-1 to TRBJ2-2; TRBD1 matches at 9 bases. The germline V gene has CDR1 SGHRS and CDR2 YFSETQ. The CDR3 is 15 residues long. The V segment lost 5 bases and the J segment 4 bases; nucleotides outside the gene matches: 6. The CDR3: CASSPRTGATGELFF. The CDR3 DNA reads as TGCGCCAGCAGTCCTCGGACAGGGGCCACCGGGGAGCTGTTTTTT.

This rearrangement joins TRBV6-6 to TRBJ2-7, with D maybe TRBD2 (7 bases). Trimming left V 6 bases short and J 3 bases short, with 18 bases between. CDR3 size: 15 residues. Germline CDR1 MNHNY, CDR2 SVGAGI (reference sequence). CDR3 DNA: TGTGCCAGCAGCCTCGAGGGGGGGGGCATCTACGAGCAGTACTTC. Amino acids: CASSLEGGGIYEQYF.

The V gene is TRBV5-6, the J gene TRBJ2-7; 7 nucleotides align to TRBD1. Germline CDR1 reads SGHDT; CDR2 reads YYEEEE. J lost 1 base, V lost 6 bases, and 10 bases had no gene match. This CDR3 is 15 amino acids long. The CDR3 is CASISNKDRSYEQYF. CDR3 in DNA: TGTGCCAGCATCTCTAATAAGGACAGGTCCTACGAGCAGTACTTC.

The chain carries TRBV3-1 (or the pseudogene TRBV3-2) and TRBJ2-1, with 12 positions matching TRBD2. Per germline, CDR1 LGHDT and CDR2 YNNKEL (reference sequence). The length of the CDR3 is 15 residues. V was pared by 4 bases and J by 6 bases, with 4 bases of the junction left unmatched. CDR3 DNA: TGTGCCAGCAGCCCGAAGGGACTAGCGGGCAATGAGCAGTTCTTC. Amino acids: CASSPKGLAGNEQFF.

This clone was recorded once. The chain uses TRBV11-2 and TRBJ2-7, with D possibly matching TRBD2 (5 bases). CDR1 SGHAT and CDR2 FQNNGV come from the germline V gene. V lost 4 bases to trimming and J lost 0 bases, with 22 bases between them. CDR3 length: 18 amino acids. DNA for the CDR3: TGTGCCAGCAGCTCTAGGCGGGTCGGGGTCAACCTCTCCTACGAGCAGTACTTC. It encodes CASSSRRVGVNLSYEQYF.